This TCR beta chain was sequenced during a study of CD4 and CD8 cells across lung adenocarcinoma regions (dated by TCRdb to about 2018). Study-wide context: The study examined intratumor heterogeneity of the T cell receptor repertoire by comparing tumor centers with tumor margins.

Donors were patients with localized lung adenocarcinoma, a subtype of non-small cell lung cancer. The samples were taken from the margins of localized lung adenocarcinomas. CD8+ T cells from tumor tissue were profiled separately from CD4+ T cells for TCR repertoire analysis. Libraries were made using PCR. Instrument on record: HiSeq X Ten. TCRdb reprocessed the public reads (quality trimming at Q25 with fastp, clone calling with MiXCR) and kept in-frame beta chains. For every CDR3 protein sequence, its rows merge into one entry that carries the most common genes and DNA. Counted in this sample were under 4,000 distinct CDR3 sequences; roughly 60% of them appeared once. The ten largest clones represent 16% of the sample. Measured from the cysteine to the phenylalanine, the CDR3 is 16 residues long. Only the CDR3 part of the read is kept: 48 bases, read in frame from the first base. CDR1 and CDR2 were assigned from the germline V gene as SGHTA and FQGNSA. V lost 2 bases and J lost 7 bases; the stretch between them is 18 bases long.

Details on this clonotype: The target of this receptor is not known. Per-nucleotide qualities are absent, and no much larger clonotype sits a single base away.

Sequenced input: CD8+ T cells from the margin of a lung tumor. The sample's cell subset or site, from its label and the paper: tumor margin region. This receptor was identified in a female donor with lung adenocarcinoma. The CD4 and CD8 labels of this study may be unreliable. The chain was built from TRBV7-2 and TRBJ2-1; possibly the D gene is TRBD2, per 7 matching bases. The DNA sequence follows: TGTGCCAGCAGCTTACCGTGGAGTCGGGGGGCTAATGAGCAGTTCTTC. Translated, this is CASSLPWSRGANEQFF.